In its sample, the clone carrying this T cell receptor beta chain was seen many times. This sample is drawn from a study of T-cell reconstitution after alpha-beta-depleted transplantation in children. Library preparation (for TCRbeta) was performed with unique molecular identifiers. Via MiXCR, TCRdb re-called the PCR reads, giving one row per CDR3 protein. The table has more than 150,000 distinct CDR3 sequences, about 6.3% seen once. The sequenced sample was PBMCs from the stem cell graft donor, obtained from the stem cell graft. The sequence was collected from a human donor who donated a stem cell graft to a child with Wiskott-Aldrich syndrome.

The CDR3 sequence is CASRRVNTGELFF. The CDR3 region has the DNA TGTGCCAGCCGAAGGGTGAACACCGGGGAGCTGTTTTTT. The rearrangement joins TRBV14 to TRBJ2-2; D unresolved. Looked up from germline, CDR1 is SGHDN and CDR2 is FVKESK. The V and J ends lost 8 bases and 1 base respectively, with 8 bases between them. This CDR3 contains 13 residues. The complete variable domain, with remaining parts taken from reference TRBV14 and TRBJ2-2, reads EAGVTQFPSHSVIEKGQTVTLRCDPISGHDNLYWYRRVMGKEIKFLLHFVKESKQDESGMPNNRFLAERTGGTYSTLKVQPAELEDSGVYFCASRRVNTGELFFGEGSRLTVL.